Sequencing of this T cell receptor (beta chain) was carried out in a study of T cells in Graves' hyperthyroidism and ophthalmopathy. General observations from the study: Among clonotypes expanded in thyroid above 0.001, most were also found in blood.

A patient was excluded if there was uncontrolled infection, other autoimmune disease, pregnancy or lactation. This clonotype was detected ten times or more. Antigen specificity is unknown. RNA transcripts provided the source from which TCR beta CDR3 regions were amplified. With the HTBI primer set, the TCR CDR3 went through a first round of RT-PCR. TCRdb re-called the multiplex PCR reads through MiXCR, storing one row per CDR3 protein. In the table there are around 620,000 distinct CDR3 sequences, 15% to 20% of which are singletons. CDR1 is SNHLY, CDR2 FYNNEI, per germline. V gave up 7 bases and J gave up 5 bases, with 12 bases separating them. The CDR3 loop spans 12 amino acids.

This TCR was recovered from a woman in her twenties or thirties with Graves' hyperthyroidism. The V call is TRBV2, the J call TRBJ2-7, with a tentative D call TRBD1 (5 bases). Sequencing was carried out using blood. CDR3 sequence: CASNRFEHEQYF. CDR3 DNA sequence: TGTGCCAGCAACAGGTTCGAGCACGAGCAGTACTTC.